A selection of T cell receptor beta chains follows, all from one sample in a study of CD8+CD57+ T cells in acquired aplastic anemia. One entry per CDR3 protein results from TCRdb running MiXCR on the reads. The top ten clones hold 2.6% of a sample with 120,000 or so distinct CDR3 sequences, approximately 36% of them seen once. The sample was sorted CD4+, CD8+, or CD8+CD57+ T cells (not recorded which) from PBMCs. These receptors all come from a human donor with aplastic anemia. Each CDR3 is given with its conserved first and last residue. Fields, in order: J gene, clone size, V gene, D gene, CDR3 protein, CDR3 DNA. D genes are given only for firm matches. Only some rows state a clone size, as once, few, many or a class for expanded clones.

TRBJ1-1 | . | TRBV19 | . | CASSIDEGTEAFF | TGTGCCAGTAGTATAGATGAGGGGACTGAAGCTTTCTTT
TRBJ2-1 | many | TRBV2 | . | CASSRGVYNEQFF | TGTGCCAGCAGTAGGGGGGTATACAATGAGCAGTTCTTC
TRBJ1-2 | many | TRBV7-2 | . | CASSLSHGRVSYTF | TGTGCCAGCAGCTTATCGCACGGCAGGGTTAGCTACACCTTC
TRBJ2-7 | . | TRBV19 | . | CASHNRDLGGEQYF | TGTGCCAGCCATAACAGGGACCTCGGGGGTGAGCAGTACTTC
TRBJ1-6 | . | TRBV3-1 | . | CASSPRAGTTSSYNSPLHF | TGTGCCAGCAGCCCACGGGCGGGCACAACCAGCTCCTATAATTCACCCCTCCACTTT
TRBJ2-3 | . | TRBV24-1 | TRBD1 | CATSDSGQGSDTQYF | TGTGCCACCAGTGATTCGGGACAGGGCTCAGATACGCAGTATTTT
TRBJ2-3 | . | TRBV29-1 | . | CSVEFTGADTQYF | TGCAGCGTTGAGTTTACGGGGGCAGATACGCAGTATTTT
TRBJ1-3 | . | TRBV29-1 | TRBD1 | CSVEEWGQGGPGNTIYF | TGCAGCGTTGAAGAGTGGGGACAGGGGGGGCCTGGAAACACCATATATTTT
TRBJ1-1 | . | TRBV10-3 | TRBD1 | CAISRQGEGSGEAFF | TGTGCCATCAGCCGACAGGGGGAAGGTTCCGGTGAAGCTTTCTTT
TRBJ1-1 | . | TRBV27 | . | CASSFGVRHPSGIEAFF | TGTGCCAGCAGTTTCGGGGTGAGACACCCCTCAGGGATTGAAGCTTTCTTT
TRBJ2-7 | few | TRBV19 | TRBD1 | CASSRDRGIYEQYF | TGTGCCAGTAGCCGGGACAGGGGTATCTACGAGCAGTACTTC
TRBJ2-1 | . | TRBV6-5 | . | CASGSQEYSYNEQFF | TGTGCCAGCGGTTCGCAAGAGTACTCCTACAATGAGCAGTTCTTC
TRBJ1-6 | many | TRBV6-5 | . | CASSLGGYNSPLHF | TGTGCCAGCAGCTTGGGGGGTTATAATTCACCCCTCCACTTT
TRBJ1-4 | few | TRBV4-3 | . | CASSPVQNLRTNEKLFF | TGCGCCAGCAGCCCCGTGCAAAATTTGAGGACTAATGAAAAACTGTTTTTT